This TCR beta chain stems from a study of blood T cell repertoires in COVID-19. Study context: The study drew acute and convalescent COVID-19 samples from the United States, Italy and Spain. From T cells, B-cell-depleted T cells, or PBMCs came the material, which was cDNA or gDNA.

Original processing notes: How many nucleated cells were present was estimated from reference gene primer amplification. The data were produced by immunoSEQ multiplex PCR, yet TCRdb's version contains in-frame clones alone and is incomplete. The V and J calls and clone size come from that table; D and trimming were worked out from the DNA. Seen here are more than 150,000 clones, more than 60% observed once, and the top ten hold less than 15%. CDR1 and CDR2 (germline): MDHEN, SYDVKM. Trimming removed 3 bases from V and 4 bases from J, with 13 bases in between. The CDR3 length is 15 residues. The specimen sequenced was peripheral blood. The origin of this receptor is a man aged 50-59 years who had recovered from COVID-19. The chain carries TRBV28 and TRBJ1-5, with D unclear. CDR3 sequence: CASSFYGIVNQPQHF. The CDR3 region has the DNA TGTGCCAGCAGTTTTTACGGTATCGTAAATCAGCCCCAGCATTTT.